The TCR beta chain described here comes from a study of CD8 T cells in ankylosing spondylitis. Making the TCR beta libraries involved quantitative 5'-RACE with molecular barcodes. One entry per CDR3 protein results from TCRdb running MiXCR on the 5' RACE reads. The table lists a few hundred thousand distinct CDR3 sequences, roughly 13% of them singletons. This clonotype was observed a few times. Its specificity is not known. The study's findings and limits: A CD8+ phenotype characterized the disease-linked clones, which were relatively rare in peripheral blood. A TCR beta motif of several highly homologous variants appeared characteristic of ankylosing spondylitis blood. Prior work had noted some motif variants in reactive arthritis blood and synovial fluid. In ankylosing spondylitis patients, matched synovial fluid reportedly showed significant enrichment of disease-linked clones.

The source of this sequence is a male donor with ankylosing spondylitis. The sequenced sample was blood, either unsorted or a sorted T cell fraction (not recorded which).

The CDR3 region has the DNA TGCGCCAGCAGCTTGAACCCCGGCACCGGGGAGCTGTTTTTT. Translation gives CASSLNPGTGELFF. The rearrangement links TRBV5-1 to TRBJ2-2; D remains ambiguous. The V gene lost 1 base and the J gene lost 4 bases, with 8 bases spanning the gap. The germline V gene encodes CDR1 SGHRS and CDR2 YFSETQ. CDR3 length: 14 residues. Variable domain in full (rest from reference TRBV5-1 and TRBJ2-2): KAGVTQTPRYLIKTRGQQVTLSCSPISGHRSVSWYQQTPGQGLQFLFEYFSETQRNKGNFPGRFSGRQFSNSRSEMNVSTLELGDSALYLCASSLNPGTGELFFGEGSRLTVL.